This entry is about one T cell receptor (beta chain). These data originate in a study of blood T cell repertoires in COVID-19. Germline CDR1 is MGHRA and CDR2 is YSYEKL. The V gene end was trimmed by 3 bases and the J gene end by 8 bases; junction bases not matched to a gene: 16. The CDR3 consists of 19 residues. Some clones are missing from TCRdb's copy, which holds only in-frame ones; the method was immunoSEQ multiplex PCR. The sample includes about 460,000 clones, approximately 86% seen only once; the top ten take 6.5% to 8.5%. This receptor was obtained from an older woman who had recovered from COVID-19. This chain connects TRBV4-1 to TRBJ2-2; 12 bases are shared with TRBD2. The specimen sequenced was PBMCs or T cells enriched from blood (not recorded which). Here the CDR3 DNA reads TGCGCCAGCAGCCAGGATCCCGGGACTAGCGGGTGGGGGTCGGGGGAGCTGTTTTTT. Amino acid sequence: CASSQDPGTSGWGSGELFF.